This T cell receptor (beta chain) appears in the sequencing data of a study of cytomegalovirus exposure and HLA in healthy donors. In the study overall: Out of approximately 170 million T cells, an earlier analysis found fewer than 140 million unique TCR beta sequences in total.

Primers included in the PCR were 60 Vbeta and 13 Jbeta primers. Using immunoSEQ multiplex PCR, the repertoire was profiled, and TCRdb retains in-frame clones only, with some absent. The sample table includes 45,000 to 50,000 clones. The germline V gene has CDR1 MNHNS and CDR2 SASEGT. The CDR3 has 14 residues. The V end lost 5 bases, the J end lost 4 bases, and 12 bases lay between the germline ends. As regards this clone: No antigen is known for it.

Study-wide findings and caveats: A later analysis revealed that TCR association rates differed between HLA loci, peaking at DRB1 and bottoming out at HLA-C. A list of approximately 160 TCR beta chains associated with cytomegalovirus was given. In a later analysis, compared with equally common non-associated chains, HLA-associated beta chains were more expanded.

The sample consisted of PBMCs. V gene TRBV6-1 combines with J gene TRBJ1-5; D is perhaps TRBD1 (6 bases). This sequence was found in a male donor in good health and CMV-seronegative. Here the CDR3 DNA reads TGTGCCAGCAGTCATAGACAGGAGAATCAGCCCCAGCATTTT. Translation: CASSHRQENQPQHF.